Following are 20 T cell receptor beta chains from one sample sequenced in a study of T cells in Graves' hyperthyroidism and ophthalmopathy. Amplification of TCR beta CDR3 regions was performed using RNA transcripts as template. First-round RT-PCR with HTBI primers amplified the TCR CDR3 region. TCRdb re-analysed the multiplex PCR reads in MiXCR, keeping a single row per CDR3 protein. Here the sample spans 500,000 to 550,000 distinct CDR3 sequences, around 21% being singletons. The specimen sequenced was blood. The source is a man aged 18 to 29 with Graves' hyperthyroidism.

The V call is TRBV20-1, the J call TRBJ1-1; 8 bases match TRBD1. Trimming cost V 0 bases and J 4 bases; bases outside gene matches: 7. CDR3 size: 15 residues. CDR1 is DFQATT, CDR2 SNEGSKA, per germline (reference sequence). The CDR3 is CSARDLGQGGTEAFF. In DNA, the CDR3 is TGCAGTGCTAGAGATCTCGGACAGGGAGGCACTGAAGCTTTCTTT.

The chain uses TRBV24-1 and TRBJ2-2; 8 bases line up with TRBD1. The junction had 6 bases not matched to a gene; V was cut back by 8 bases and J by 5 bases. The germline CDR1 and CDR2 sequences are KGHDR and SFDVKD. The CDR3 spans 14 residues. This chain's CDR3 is CATKGQEETGELFF. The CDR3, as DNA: TGTGCCACCAAGGGACAGGAGGAGACCGGGGAGCTGTTTTTT.

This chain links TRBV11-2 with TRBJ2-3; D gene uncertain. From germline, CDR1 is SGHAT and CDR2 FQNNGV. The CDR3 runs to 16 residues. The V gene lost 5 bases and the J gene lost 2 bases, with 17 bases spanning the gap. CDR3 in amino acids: CASSNQRLFATDTQYF. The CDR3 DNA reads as TGTGCCAGCAGCAACCAACGGTTGTTTGCCACAGATACGCAGTATTTT.

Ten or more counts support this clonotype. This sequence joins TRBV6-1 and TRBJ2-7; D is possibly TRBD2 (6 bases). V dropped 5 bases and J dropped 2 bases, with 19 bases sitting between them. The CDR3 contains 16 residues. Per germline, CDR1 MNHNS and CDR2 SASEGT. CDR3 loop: CASSRAGSTSAYEQYF. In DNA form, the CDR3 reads TGTGCCAGCAGTCGCGCGGGGTCAACCAGCGCCTACGAGCAGTACTTC.

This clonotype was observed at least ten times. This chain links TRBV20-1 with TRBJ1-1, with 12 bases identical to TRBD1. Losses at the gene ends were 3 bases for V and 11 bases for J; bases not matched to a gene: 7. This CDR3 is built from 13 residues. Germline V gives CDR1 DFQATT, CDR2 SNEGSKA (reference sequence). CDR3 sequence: CSARGDRGRSAFF. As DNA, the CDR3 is TGCAGTGCTAGGGGGGACAGGGGGCGGTCGGCTTTCTTT.

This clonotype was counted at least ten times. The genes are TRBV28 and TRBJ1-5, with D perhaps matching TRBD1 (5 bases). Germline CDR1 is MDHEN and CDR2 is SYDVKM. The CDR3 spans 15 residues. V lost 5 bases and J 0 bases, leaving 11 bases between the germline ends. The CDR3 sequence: CASSRQFSSNQPQHF. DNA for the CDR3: TGTGCCAGCAGTCGACAGTTTTCTAGCAATCAGCCCCAGCATTTT.

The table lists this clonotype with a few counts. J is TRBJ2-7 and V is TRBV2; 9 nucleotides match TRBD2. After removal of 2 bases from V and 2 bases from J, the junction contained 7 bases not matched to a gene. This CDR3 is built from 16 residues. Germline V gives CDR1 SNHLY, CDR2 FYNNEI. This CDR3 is CASSEWSGGTTYEQYF. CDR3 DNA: TGTGCCAGCAGTGAATGGAGCGGGGGGACAACCTACGAGCAGTACTTC.

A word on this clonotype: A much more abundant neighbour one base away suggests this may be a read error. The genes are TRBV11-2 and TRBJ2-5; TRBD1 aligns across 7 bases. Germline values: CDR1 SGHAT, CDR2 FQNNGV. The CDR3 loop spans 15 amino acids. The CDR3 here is CASSLYGQGDGTRYF. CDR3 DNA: TGTGCCAGCAGCTTATACGGCCAGGGGGATGGGACCCGGTACTTC. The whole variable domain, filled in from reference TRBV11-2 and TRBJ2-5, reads EAGVAQSPRYKIIEKRQSVAFWCNPISGHATLYWYQQILGQGPKLLIQFQNNGVVDDSQLPKDRFSAERLKGVDSTLKIQPAKLEDSAVYLCASSLYGQGDGTRYFGPGTRLLVL.

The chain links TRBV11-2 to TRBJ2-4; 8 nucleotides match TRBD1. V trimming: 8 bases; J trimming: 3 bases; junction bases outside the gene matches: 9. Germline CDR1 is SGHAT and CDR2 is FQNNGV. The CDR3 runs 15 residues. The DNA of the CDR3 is TGTGCCAGCGGGACGACAGGGGCTGGCAAAAACATTCAGTACTTC. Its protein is CASGTTGAGKNIQYF.

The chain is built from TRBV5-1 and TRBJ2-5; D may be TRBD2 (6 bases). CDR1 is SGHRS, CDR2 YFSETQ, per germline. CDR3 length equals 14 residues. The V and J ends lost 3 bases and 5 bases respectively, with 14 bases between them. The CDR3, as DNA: TGCGCCAGCAGCTCCTCCGGAGGGACCGAGACCCAGTACTTC. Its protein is CASSSSGGTETQYF. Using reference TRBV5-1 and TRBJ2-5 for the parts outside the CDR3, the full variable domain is KAGVTQTPRYLIKTRGQQVTLSCSPISGHRSVSWYQQTPGQGLQFLFEYFSETQRNKGNFPGRFSGRQFSNSRSEMNVSTLELGDSALYLCASSSSGGTETQYFGPGTRLLVL.

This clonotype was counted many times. CDR3 sequence (DNA): TGTGCCAGCAGTTTAATAGAGTCCGAGCAGTACTTC. This gives the protein CASSLIESEQYF. This chain uses TRBV28 with TRBJ2-7; D is ambiguous. Trimming took off 2 bases at V and 6 bases at J, with 8 bases between the two ends. This CDR3 comprises 12 residues. Germline lookup yields CDR1 MDHEN and CDR2 SYDVKM. Supplemented by reference TRBV28 and TRBJ2-7, the full variable domain reads DVKVTQSSRYLVKRTGEKVFLECVQDMDHENMFWYRQDPGLGLRLIYFSYDVKMKEKGDIPEGYSVSREKKERFSLILESASTNQTSMYLCASSLIESEQYFGPGTRLTVT.

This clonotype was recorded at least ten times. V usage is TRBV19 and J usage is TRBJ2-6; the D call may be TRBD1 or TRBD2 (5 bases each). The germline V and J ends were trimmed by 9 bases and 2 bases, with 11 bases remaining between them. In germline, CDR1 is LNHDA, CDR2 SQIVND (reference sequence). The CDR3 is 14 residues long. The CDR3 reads CASHPGPGANVLTF. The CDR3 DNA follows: TGTGCCAGCCATCCGGGGCCTGGGGCCAACGTCCTGACTTTC.

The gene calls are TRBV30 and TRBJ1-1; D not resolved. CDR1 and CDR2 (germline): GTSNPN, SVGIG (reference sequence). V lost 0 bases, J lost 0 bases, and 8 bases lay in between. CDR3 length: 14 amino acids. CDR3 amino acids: CAWSVGLLNTEAFF. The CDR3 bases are TGTGCCTGGAGTGTAGGACTCCTGAACACTGAAGCTTTCTTT. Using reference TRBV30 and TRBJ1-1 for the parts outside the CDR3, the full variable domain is SQTIHQWPATLVQPVGSPLSLECTVEGTSNPNLYWYRQAAGRGLQLLFYSVGIGQISSEVPQNLSASRPQDRQFILSSKKLLLSDSGFYLCAWSVGLLNTEAFFGQGTRLTVV.

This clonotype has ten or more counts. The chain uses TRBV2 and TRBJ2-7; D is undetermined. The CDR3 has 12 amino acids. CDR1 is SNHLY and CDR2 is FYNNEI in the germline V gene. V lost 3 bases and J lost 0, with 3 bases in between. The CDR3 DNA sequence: TGTGCCAGCAGTGAGGTCTCCTACGAGCAGTACTTC. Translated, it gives CASSEVSYEQYF.

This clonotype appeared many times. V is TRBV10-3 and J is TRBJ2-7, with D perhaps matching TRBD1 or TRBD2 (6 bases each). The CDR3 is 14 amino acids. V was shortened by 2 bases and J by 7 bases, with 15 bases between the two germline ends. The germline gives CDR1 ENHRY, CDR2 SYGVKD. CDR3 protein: CAISEPERGREQYF. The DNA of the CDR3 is TGTGCCATCAGTGAGCCCGAGAGGGGGAGGGAGCAGTACTTC.

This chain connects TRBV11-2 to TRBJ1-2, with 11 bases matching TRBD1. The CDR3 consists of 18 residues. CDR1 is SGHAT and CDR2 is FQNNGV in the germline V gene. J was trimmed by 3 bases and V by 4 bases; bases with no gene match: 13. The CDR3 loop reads CASSSPPGQGGSDYGYTF. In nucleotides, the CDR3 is TGTGCCAGCAGCTCACCTCCGGGACAGGGGGGCAGCGACTATGGCTACACCTTC.

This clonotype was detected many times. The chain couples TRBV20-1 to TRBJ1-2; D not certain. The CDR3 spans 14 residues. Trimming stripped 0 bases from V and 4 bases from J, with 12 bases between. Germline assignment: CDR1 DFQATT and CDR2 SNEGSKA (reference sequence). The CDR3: CSARDPSGPYGYTF. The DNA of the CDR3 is TGCAGTGCTAGAGATCCCTCAGGTCCCTATGGCTACACCTTC.

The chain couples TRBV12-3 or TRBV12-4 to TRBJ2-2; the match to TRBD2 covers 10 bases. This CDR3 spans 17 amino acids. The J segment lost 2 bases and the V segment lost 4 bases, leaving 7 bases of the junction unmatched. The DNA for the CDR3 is TGTGCCAGCAGTTCACCGGGACTAGCGCCTAACACCGGGGAGCTGTTTTTT. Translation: CASSSPGLAPNTGELFF.

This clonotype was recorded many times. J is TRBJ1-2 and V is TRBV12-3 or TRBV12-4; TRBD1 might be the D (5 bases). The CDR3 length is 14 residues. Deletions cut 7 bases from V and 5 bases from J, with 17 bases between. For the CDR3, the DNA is TGTGCCAGCAACTTTCTAGACAGAGGATATGGCTACACCTTC. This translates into CASNFLDRGYGYTF.

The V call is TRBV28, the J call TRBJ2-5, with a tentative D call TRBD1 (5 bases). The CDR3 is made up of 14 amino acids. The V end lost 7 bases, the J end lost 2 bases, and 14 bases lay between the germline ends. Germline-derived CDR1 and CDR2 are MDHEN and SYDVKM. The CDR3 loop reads CASTRWGRQETQYF. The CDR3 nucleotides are TGTGCCAGCACCCGATGGGGCAGGCAAGAGACCCAGTACTTC. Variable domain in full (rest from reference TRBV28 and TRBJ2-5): DVKVTQSSRYLVKRTGEKVFLECVQDMDHENMFWYRQDPGLGLRLIYFSYDVKMKEKGDIPEGYSVSREKKERFSLILESASTNQTSMYLCASTRWGRQETQYFGPGTRLLVL.